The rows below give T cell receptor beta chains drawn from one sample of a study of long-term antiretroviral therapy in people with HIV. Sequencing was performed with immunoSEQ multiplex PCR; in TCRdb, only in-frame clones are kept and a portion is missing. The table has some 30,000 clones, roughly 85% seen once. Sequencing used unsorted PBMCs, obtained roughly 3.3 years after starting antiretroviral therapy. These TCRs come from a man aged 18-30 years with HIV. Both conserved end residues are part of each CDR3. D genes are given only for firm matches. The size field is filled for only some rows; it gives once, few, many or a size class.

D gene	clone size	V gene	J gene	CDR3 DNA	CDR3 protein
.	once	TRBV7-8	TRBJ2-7	TGTGCCAGCAGCACTACGGGGGGCGGAATTTACGAGCAGTACTTC	CASSTTGGGIYEQYF
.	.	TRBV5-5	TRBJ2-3	TGTGCCAGCAGCTGGAGACCAACGCCACTAGGCTACACAGATACGCAGTATTTT	CASSWRPTPLGYTDTQYF
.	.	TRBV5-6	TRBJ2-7	TGTGCCAGCAGCTTGGGCGATCTAGGCTTCCCCTACGAGCAGTACTTC	CASSLGDLGFPYEQYF
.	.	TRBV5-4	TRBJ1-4	TGTGCCAGCAGCTTGGAGGGTTTTGGCGAAAAACTGTTTTTT	CASSLEGFGEKLFF
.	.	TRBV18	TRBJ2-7	TGTGCCAGCTCACCAATAGCACATCAAACCTACGAGCAGTACTTC	CASSPIAHQTYEQYF
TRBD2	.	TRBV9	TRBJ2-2	TGTGCCAGCAGCGCCTTAGCGGGGTGGAACACCGGGGAGCTGTTTTTT	CASSALAGWNTGELFF
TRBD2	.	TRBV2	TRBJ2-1	TGTGCCAGCAGTGAAGTGGGGGGGGGTGAGCAGTTCTTC	CASSEVGGGEQFF
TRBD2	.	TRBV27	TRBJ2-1	TGTGCCAGCAGTCGTATAGCGGGAGGGGTTTGGAATGAGCAGTTCTTC	CASSRIAGGVWNEQFF
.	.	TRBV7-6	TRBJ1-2	TGTGCCAGCGGCCCAGACGGGACCTATGGCTACACCTTC	CASGPDGTYGYTF
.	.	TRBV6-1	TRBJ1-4	TGTGCCAGCAGTGAAGTAGTAAAGAATGAAAAACTGTTTTTT	CASSEVVKNEKLFF
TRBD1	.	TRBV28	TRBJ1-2	TGTGCCAGTAGACCTACAGGGGGAGGGTATGGCTACACCTTC	CASRPTGGGYGYTF
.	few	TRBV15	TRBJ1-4	TGTGCCACCAGCAGACGGGCAAGAGCGGCAACTAATGAAAAACTGTTTTTT	CATSRRARAATNEKLFF
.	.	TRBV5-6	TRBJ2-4	TGTGCCAGCAGCCTAGACACACTAGCCAAAAACATTCAGTACTTC	CASSLDTLAKNIQYF
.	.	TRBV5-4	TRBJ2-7	TGTGCCAGCAGCTTGGCCAAGACGGGGGCAAGAACGTACGAGCAGTACTTC	CASSLAKTGARTYEQYF
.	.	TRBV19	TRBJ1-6	TGTGCCAGTAGTATCGGTAATTCACCCCTCCACTTT	CASSIGNSPLHF
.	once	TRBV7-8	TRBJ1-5	TGTGCCAGCAGCTTAGGGGCAGGGGCTAGCAATCAGCCCCAGCATTTT	CASSLGAGASNQPQHF
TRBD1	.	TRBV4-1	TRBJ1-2	TGCGCCAGCAGCCGAAGTGGGACAGGGGGGGCCTATGGCTACACCTTC	CASSRSGTGGAYGYTF
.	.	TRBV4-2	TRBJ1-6	TGTGCCAGCAGCCAAGATCCGGGGACGCGGGATAATTCACCCCTCCACTTT	CASSQDPGTRDNSPLHF
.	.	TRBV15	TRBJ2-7	TGTGCCACCAGCTCCCCCTGGGCGGACGAGCAGTACTTC	CATSSPWADEQYF
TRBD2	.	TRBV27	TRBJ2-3	TGTGCCAGCAGTTTGCTTGGACTTCTAGCGGGGCTAACTAGCACAGATACGCAGTATTTT	CASSLLGLLAGLTSTDTQYF
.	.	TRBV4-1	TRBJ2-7	TGCGCCAGCAGCCAACAAGGAGAGGGAACCTACGAGCAGTACTTC	CASSQQGEGTYEQYF
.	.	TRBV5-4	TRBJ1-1	TGTGCCAGCAGCGCCCTACGGGGAAACACTGAAGCTTTCTTT	CASSALRGNTEAFF
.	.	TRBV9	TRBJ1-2	TGTGCCAGCAGCGTAGAGGGATCAGCGTCTAACTATGGCTACACCTTC	CASSVEGSASNYGYTF
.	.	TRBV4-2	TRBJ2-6	TGTGCCAGCAGCCAGAAGGAGGGGACTGGGGCCAACGTCCTGACTTTC	CASSQKEGTGANVLTF
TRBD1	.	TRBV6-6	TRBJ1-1	TGTGCCAGCAGTTACGGGGGACAGGCGAACACTGAAGCTTTCTTT	CASSYGGQANTEAFF
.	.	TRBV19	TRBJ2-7	TGTGCCAGTAGTATTATATACCAGGGACCCTACGAGCAGTACTTC	CASSIIYQGPYEQYF
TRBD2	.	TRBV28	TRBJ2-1	TGTGCCAGCAGCCCAGGGGGAGGAGGTGCGGGAGGGAATGAGCAGTTCTTC	CASSPGGGGAGGNEQFF
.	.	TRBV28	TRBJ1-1	TGTGCCAGCAGTCTCCCGGGGGGTGAGGTGAACACTGAAGCTTTCTTT	CASSLPGGEVNTEAFF
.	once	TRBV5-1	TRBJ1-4	TGCGCCAGCAGCGTAGAGGGGGGAGTAGCCACTAATGAAAAACTGTTTTTT	CASSVEGGVATNEKLFF
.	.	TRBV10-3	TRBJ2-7	TGTGCCATCAGTGACGCGGGAACCTCCTACGAGCAGTACTTC	CAISDAGTSYEQYF
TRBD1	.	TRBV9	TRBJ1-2	TGTGCCAGCAGCGTAGGAGCAACCGGGACAGGGCCCGACGGCTACACCTTC	CASSVGATGTGPDGYTF
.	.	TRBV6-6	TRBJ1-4	TGTGCCAGCAGTCCACACTCAACTAATGAAAAACTGTTTTTT	CASSPHSTNEKLFF
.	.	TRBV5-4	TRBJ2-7	TGTGCCAGCAGCCCATCCGCTGGCGGAACCTACGAGCAGTACTTC	CASSPSAGGTYEQYF
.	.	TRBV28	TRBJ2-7	TGTGCCACCCGGTCGGGGCAGGGCGGATTGGGCGAGCAGTACTTC	CATRSGQGGLGEQYF
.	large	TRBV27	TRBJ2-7	TGTGCCAGCAGTTTATCATTCGCAGCGGACTACGAGCAGTACTTC	CASSLSFAADYEQYF
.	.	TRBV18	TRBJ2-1	TGTGCCAGCTCATTCGGACCGGACAATGAGCAGTTCTTC	CASSFGPDNEQFF